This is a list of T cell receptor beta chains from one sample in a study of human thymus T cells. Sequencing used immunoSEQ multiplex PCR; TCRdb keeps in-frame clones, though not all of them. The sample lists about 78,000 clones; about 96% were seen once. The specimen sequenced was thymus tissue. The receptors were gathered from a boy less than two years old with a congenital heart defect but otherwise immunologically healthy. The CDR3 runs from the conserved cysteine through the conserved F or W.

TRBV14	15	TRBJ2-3	CASRSGTGTPDTQYF
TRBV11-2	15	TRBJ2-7	CASSLWAELSYEQYF
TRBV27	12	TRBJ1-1	CASSGDRGKAFF
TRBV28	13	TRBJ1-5	CASRTRDNQPQHF
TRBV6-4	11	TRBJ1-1	CASMGITEAFF
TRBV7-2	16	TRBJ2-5	CASSLSGSSEGETQYF
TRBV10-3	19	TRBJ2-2	CATKTFGQGPLPHTGELFF
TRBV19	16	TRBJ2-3	CATGTSGGPPTDTQYF
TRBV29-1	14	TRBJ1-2	CSVVLGGGAHGYTF
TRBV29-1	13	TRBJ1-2	CSARQGAGYGYTF
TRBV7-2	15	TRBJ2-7	CASSFSGEARYEQYF
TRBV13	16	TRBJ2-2	CASSFGLATDTGELFF
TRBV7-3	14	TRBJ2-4	CASSFRGPKNIQYF
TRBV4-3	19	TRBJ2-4	CASSQDHGNPDRAKNIQYF
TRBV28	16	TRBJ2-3	CASSPVGDEYTDTQYF
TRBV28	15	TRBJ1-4	CASSPQGATNEKLFF
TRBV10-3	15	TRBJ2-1	CAIRERDLEIDEQFF
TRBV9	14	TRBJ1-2	CASSIRDGDYGYTF
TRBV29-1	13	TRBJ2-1	CSADKREVDEQFF
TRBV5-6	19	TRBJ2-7	CASSPSPGTSGGSSYEQYF
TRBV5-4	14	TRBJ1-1	CASSPRQGVSEAFF
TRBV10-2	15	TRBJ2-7	CASRNRTASTYEQYF
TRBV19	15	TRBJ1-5	CASSQRGDSNQPQHF
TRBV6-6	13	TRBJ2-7	CASSPGQDYEQYF
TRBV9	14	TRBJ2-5	CASSVGRERETQYF
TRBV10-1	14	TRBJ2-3	CASSPGLLTDTQYF
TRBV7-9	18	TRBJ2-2	CASSPRTPPEPDTGELFF
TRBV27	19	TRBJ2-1	CASSPGEVVSRGSYNEQFF
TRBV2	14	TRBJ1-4	CASSHKEKNEKLFF
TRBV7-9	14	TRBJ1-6	CASSLTGANSPLHF
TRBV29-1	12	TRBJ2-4	CSVVPRGNIQYF
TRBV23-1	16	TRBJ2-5	CASSHPGLAGYLDQYF
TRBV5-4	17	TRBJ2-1	CASSLERVHLPYNEQFF
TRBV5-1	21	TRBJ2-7	CASSLAYRRHLSSPIKDEQYF
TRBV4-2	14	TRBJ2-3	CASKGLALTDTQYF
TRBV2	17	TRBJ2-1	CASSEAYEGEPYNEQFF
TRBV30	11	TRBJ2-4	CAWSVTDIQYF
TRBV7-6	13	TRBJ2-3	CASSLGGCGSQYF
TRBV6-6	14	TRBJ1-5	CARVTGWGNQPQHF
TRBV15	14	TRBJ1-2	CATSRTGDKDGYTF
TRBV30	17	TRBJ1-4	CAWSPGPDRGRNEKLFF
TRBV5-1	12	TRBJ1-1	CASSCRLGEAFF
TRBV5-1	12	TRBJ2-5	CASTDPRGTQYF
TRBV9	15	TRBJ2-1	CASSPWREGHNEQFF
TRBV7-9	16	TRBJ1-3	CASSLVWGNSGNTIYF
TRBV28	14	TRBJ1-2	CASSPGSQVGGYTF
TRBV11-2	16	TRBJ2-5	CASSLEEGDREETQYF